Listed below are T cell receptor beta chains from one sample, sequenced in a study of post-analysis software for immune sequencing data. TCRdb fed the PCR reads into MiXCR, producing one record per CDR3 protein. Of some 890,000 distinct CDR3 sequences in the sample, roughly 50% are singletons; the top ten hold under 6%. The sample comprised blood. These receptors originate from a girl aged 10-17 years with multiple sclerosis. Each CDR3 is given with its conserved first and last residue. Fields, in order: V gene, clone size, J gene, D gene, CDR3 protein, CDR3 DNA. D genes are given only for firm matches. The size of a clone is reported for some rows only, either as once, few or many, or as a class for expanded clones.

V gene: TRBV29-1; clone size: -; J gene: TRBJ1-1; D gene: -; CDR3 protein: CSVDEVLDTEAFF; CDR3 DNA: TGCAGCGTTGATGAGGTGTTGGACACTGAAGCTTTCTTT
V gene: TRBV4-2; clone size: -; J gene: TRBJ1-1; D gene: -; CDR3 protein: CASSQGVGVAEAFF; CDR3 DNA: TGTGCCAGCAGCCAGGGGGTTGGAGTCGCTGAAGCTTTCTTT
V gene: TRBV12-3/TRBV12-4; clone size: -; J gene: TRBJ2-7; D gene: TRBD2; CDR3 protein: CASSNGLADWMSSYEQYF; CDR3 DNA: TGTGCCAGCAGCAACGGACTAGCGGACTGGATGAGCTCCTACGAGCAGTACTTC
V gene: TRBV7-3; clone size: once; J gene: TRBJ1-1; D gene: -; CDR3 protein: CASSAEGGVNTEAFF; CDR3 DNA: TGTGCCAGCAGTGCCGAAGGGGGGGTGAACACTGAAGCTTTCTTT
V gene: TRBV15; clone size: -; J gene: TRBJ2-4; D gene: -; CDR3 protein: CATKGLRDIQYF; CDR3 DNA: TGTGCCACCAAAGGGTTGCGGGACATTCAGTACTTC
V gene: TRBV19; clone size: -; J gene: TRBJ2-7; D gene: -; CDR3 protein: CASSLTATTNYEQYF; CDR3 DNA: TGTGCCAGTAGTCTGACAGCCACAACGAACTACGAGCAGTACTTC
V gene: TRBV9; clone size: -; J gene: TRBJ2-1; D gene: TRBD2; CDR3 protein: CASSPSGGAWNEQFF; CDR3 DNA: TGTGCCAGCAGTCCTAGCGGGGGGGCTTGGAATGAGCAGTTCTTC
V gene: TRBV11-2; clone size: -; J gene: TRBJ1-1; D gene: -; CDR3 protein: CASRRFGRVDTEAFF; CDR3 DNA: TGTGCCAGCAGACGGTTCGGCAGGGTCGACACTGAAGCTTTCTTT
V gene: TRBV7-9; clone size: -; J gene: TRBJ2-3; D gene: -; CDR3 protein: CASSFSNPSDRDTQYF; CDR3 DNA: TGTGCCAGCAGCTTTTCAAACCCTAGCGACAGAGATACGCAGTATTTT
V gene: TRBV28; clone size: -; J gene: TRBJ2-1; D gene: -; CDR3 protein: CASSSPAPHNEQFF; CDR3 DNA: TGTGCCAGCAGTTCTCCGGCCCCCCACAATGAGCAGTTCTTC
V gene: TRBV20-1; clone size: -; J gene: TRBJ1-2; D gene: -; CDR3 protein: CSASPLQGPNYGYTF; CDR3 DNA: TGCAGTGCTAGTCCCTTACAGGGTCCAAACTATGGCTACACCTTC
V gene: TRBV20-1; clone size: -; J gene: TRBJ2-3; D gene: TRBD2; CDR3 protein: CSARAPSGGWDTQYF; CDR3 DNA: TGCAGTGCCCGGGCGCCTAGCGGGGGTTGGGATACGCAGTATTTT
V gene: TRBV5-1; clone size: -; J gene: TRBJ2-1; D gene: TRBD2; CDR3 protein: CASRHPFSTSGSLSRNEQFF; CDR3 DNA: TGCGCCAGCAGACACCCATTTTCTACTAGCGGGAGTCTTTCCAGGAATGAGCAGTTCTTC
V gene: TRBV29-1; clone size: few; J gene: TRBJ2-1; D gene: TRBD1; CDR3 protein: CSAWDRVISHEQFF; CDR3 DNA: TGCAGCGCCTGGGACAGGGTAATATCGCATGAGCAGTTCTTC
V gene: TRBV2; clone size: few; J gene: TRBJ2-3; D gene: -; CDR3 protein: CASNYRATDTQYF; CDR3 DNA: TGTGCCAGCAACTACAGGGCCACAGATACGCAGTATTTT
V gene: TRBV6-4; clone size: -; J gene: TRBJ2-6; D gene: -; CDR3 protein: CASSESRFSGANVLTF; CDR3 DNA: TGTGCCAGCAGTGAGAGTCGGTTCTCTGGGGCCAACGTCCTGACTTTC
V gene: TRBV7-9; clone size: few; J gene: TRBJ2-1; D gene: -; CDR3 protein: CASSLDAPGAGNNEQFF; CDR3 DNA: TGTGCCAGCAGCTTAGATGCCCCTGGGGCGGGGAACAATGAGCAGTTCTTC
V gene: TRBV20-1; clone size: -; J gene: TRBJ2-1; D gene: TRBD1; CDR3 protein: CSARDGTGRREQFF; CDR3 DNA: TGCAGTGCTAGAGATGGGACAGGGAGGCGTGAGCAGTTCTTC
V gene: TRBV30; clone size: once; J gene: TRBJ2-2; D gene: TRBD1; CDR3 protein: CAWGGQGAGELFF; CDR3 DNA: TGTGCCTGGGGAGGACAGGGGGCCGGGGAGCTGTTTTTT
V gene: TRBV10-1; clone size: few; J gene: TRBJ2-3; D gene: TRBD2; CDR3 protein: CASSEERETDTQYF; CDR3 DNA: TGCGCCAGCAGTGAGGAGCGGGAGACAGATACGCAGTATTTT
V gene: TRBV11-2; clone size: -; J gene: TRBJ2-1; D gene: TRBD2; CDR3 protein: CASSLASSGSTNEQFF; CDR3 DNA: TGTGCCAGCAGCTTAGCATCCAGCGGGAGTACGAATGAGCAGTTCTTC
V gene: TRBV5-1; clone size: -; J gene: TRBJ2-1; D gene: TRBD2; CDR3 protein: CASSLGLAGLNEQFF; CDR3 DNA: TGTGCCAGCAGCTTAGGCCTAGCGGGGCTCAATGAGCAGTTCTTC
V gene: TRBV29-1; clone size: -; J gene: TRBJ2-5; D gene: TRBD2; CDR3 protein: CSVDGTSGQETQYF; CDR3 DNA: TGCAGCGTTGACGGGACTAGCGGACAAGAGACCCAGTACTTC
V gene: TRBV5-5; clone size: many; J gene: TRBJ2-7; D gene: TRBD1; CDR3 protein: CASSLAVGQGRPYEQYF; CDR3 DNA: TGTGCCAGCAGCTTGGCGGTGGGACAGGGACGTCCCTACGAGCAGTACTTC
V gene: TRBV5-8; clone size: few; J gene: TRBJ1-2; D gene: TRBD1; CDR3 protein: CASTITGTANYGYTF; CDR3 DNA: TGTGCCAGCACAATCACCGGGACAGCGAACTATGGCTACACCTTC
V gene: TRBV27; clone size: many; J gene: TRBJ2-7; D gene: TRBD2; CDR3 protein: CASSLGLAGGSYEQYF; CDR3 DNA: TGTGCCAGCAGCCTAGGACTAGCGGGAGGGTCCTACGAGCAGTACTTC
V gene: TRBV9; clone size: -; J gene: TRBJ2-1; D gene: -; CDR3 protein: CASSSRPLNEQFF; CDR3 DNA: TGTGCCAGCAGCTCAAGACCCCTCAATGAGCAGTTCTTC
V gene: TRBV7-2; clone size: -; J gene: TRBJ2-7; D gene: -; CDR3 protein: CASSSQPGGYEQYF; CDR3 DNA: TGTGCCAGCAGCTCCCAACCCGGGGGATACGAGCAGTACTTC
V gene: TRBV5-1; clone size: -; J gene: TRBJ2-3; D gene: -; CDR3 protein: CASSPDPIRTDTQYF; CDR3 DNA: TGCGCCAGCAGCCCTGATCCAATTCGCACAGATACGCAGTATTTT
V gene: TRBV10-3; clone size: -; J gene: TRBJ2-7; D gene: -; CDR3 protein: CAISESVDTYEQYF; CDR3 DNA: TGTGCCATCAGTGAGTCGGTAGACACCTACGAGCAGTACTTC
V gene: TRBV7-6; clone size: -; J gene: TRBJ2-1; D gene: -; CDR3 protein: CASSKAAASYNEQFF; CDR3 DNA: TGTGCCAGCAGTAAGGCGGCAGCCTCCTACAATGAGCAGTTCTTC
V gene: TRBV20-1; clone size: -; J gene: TRBJ2-1; D gene: TRBD2; CDR3 protein: CSAREIAGGKPYNEQFF; CDR3 DNA: TGCAGTGCTAGAGAAATAGCGGGGGGTAAACCCTACAATGAGCAGTTCTTC
V gene: TRBV6-5; clone size: -; J gene: TRBJ2-1; D gene: TRBD2; CDR3 protein: CASRSGGLAGLNEQFF; CDR3 DNA: TGTGCCAGCAGGTCGGGGGGACTAGCGGGGTTGAATGAGCAGTTCTTC
V gene: TRBV3-1; clone size: -; J gene: TRBJ2-7; D gene: TRBD1; CDR3 protein: CASSGQGEYEQYF; CDR3 DNA: TGTGCCAGCAGCGGACAGGGGGAGTACGAGCAGTACTTC
V gene: TRBV5-6; clone size: -; J gene: TRBJ1-5; D gene: -; CDR3 protein: CASSLFSGPGNQPQHF; CDR3 DNA: TGTGCCAGCAGCTTATTTTCAGGGCCCGGCAATCAGCCCCAGCATTTT
V gene: TRBV9; clone size: -; J gene: TRBJ2-1; D gene: TRBD2; CDR3 protein: CASSVEVAGGYEQFF; CDR3 DNA: TGTGCCAGCAGCGTAGAGGTAGCGGGAGGTTATGAGCAGTTCTTC
V gene: TRBV20-1; clone size: many; J gene: TRBJ2-5; D gene: -; CDR3 protein: CSARGPQETQYF; CDR3 DNA: TGCAGTGCTAGGGGTCCCCAAGAGACCCAGTACTTC